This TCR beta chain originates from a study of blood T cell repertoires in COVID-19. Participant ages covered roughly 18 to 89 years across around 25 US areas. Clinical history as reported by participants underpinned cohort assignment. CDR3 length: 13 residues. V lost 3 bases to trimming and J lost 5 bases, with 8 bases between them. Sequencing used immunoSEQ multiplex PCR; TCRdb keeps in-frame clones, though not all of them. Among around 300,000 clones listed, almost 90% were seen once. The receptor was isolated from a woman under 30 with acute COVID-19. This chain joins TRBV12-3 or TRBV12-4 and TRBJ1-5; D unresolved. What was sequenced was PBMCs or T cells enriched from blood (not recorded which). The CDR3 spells CASSFLRDQPQHF. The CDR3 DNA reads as TGTGCCAGCAGTTTCCTGAGAGATCAGCCCCAGCATTTT.